One sample yielded the 9 T cell receptor beta chains listed below, sequenced in a study of circulating and synovial CD4+ cells in juvenile arthritis. Generated by immunoSEQ multiplex PCR, the TCRdb table keeps only in-frame clones and is missing some. The table lists fewer than 40,000 clones, 80% to 95% of them singletons, with 2.5% to 3% in the top ten. Sequenced: CD4+ T cells from blood. The receptors originated from a human donor with juvenile idiopathic arthritis.

The V call is TRBV7-8, the J call TRBJ2-7, with D uncertain. V was pared by 5 bases and J by 4 bases, with 15 bases between. CDR3 length equals 14 residues. Per germline, CDR1 SGHVS and CDR2 FQNEAQ. The CDR3 sequence: CASSPRDSSYEQYF. CDR3 nucleotides: TGTGCCAGCAGCCCCCGAGACTCATCGTACGAGCAGTACTTC. The full variable domain, with the rest looked up from reference TRBV7-8 and TRBJ2-7, is GAGVSQSPRYKVAKRGQDVALRCDPISGHVSLFWYQQALGQGPEFLTYFQNEAQLDKSGLPSDRFFAERPEGSVSTLKIQRTQQEDSAVYLCASSPRDSSYEQYFGPGTRLTVT.

The rearrangement joins TRBV29-1 to TRBJ2-5, with 8 bases matching TRBD1. The V gene end was trimmed by 0 bases and the J gene end by 3 bases; junction bases not matched to a gene: 12. The germline gives CDR1 SQVTM, CDR2 ANQGSEA. The CDR3 loop spans 17 amino acids. CDR3 loop: CSVEDPWAKTGEETQYF. The CDR3, as DNA: TGCAGCGTTGAAGATCCTTGGGCTAAGACAGGGGAAGAGACCCAGTACTTC.

V gene TRBV19 combines with J gene TRBJ1-2; D possibly corresponds to TRBD1 (5 bases). V gave up 6 bases and J gave up 8 bases, with 13 bases separating them. Germline V gene sequence: CDR1 LNHDA, CDR2 SQIVND (reference sequence). The CDR3 extends over 12 amino acids. CDR3 coding DNA: TGTGCCAGTAGGCTGCAGGGCGGAGGCTACACCTTC. Its translation is CASRLQGGGYTF.

This rearrangement joins TRBV29-1 to TRBJ2-3; D perhaps matches TRBD1 (6 bases). There are 14 residues in the CDR3. Trimming took off 3 bases at V and 2 bases at J, with 12 bases between the two ends. Germline V gene data show CDR1 as SQVTM and CDR2 as ANQGSEA. The CDR3 loop reads CSVDSNRATDTQYF. DNA for the CDR3: TGCAGCGTTGATTCCAACAGGGCCACAGATACGCAGTATTTT.

The chain couples TRBV5-4 to TRBJ2-1, with D perhaps TRBD2 (6 bases). This CDR3 has 16 amino acids. Germline V gives CDR1 SGHNT, CDR2 YYREEE (reference sequence). V shed 1 base and J shed 8 bases, with 19 bases lying between them. Here the CDR3 DNA reads TGTGCCAGCAGCTTGCGACTAGTCGGAGTAAGTTATGAGCAGTTCTTC. It specifies CASSLRLVGVSYEQFF.

This rearrangement joins TRBV6-5 to TRBJ2-5; maybe TRBD1 (5 bases). The germline CDR1 and CDR2 sequences are MNHEY and SVGAGI. The CDR3 is 15 amino acids. The V end was cut by 6 bases, the J end by 5 bases, with 19 bases between. CDR3 loop: CASRLKTQGRETQYF. The CDR3 DNA is TGTGCCAGCAGACTAAAAACCCAGGGCAGGGAGACCCAGTACTTC.

The chain carries TRBV5-1 and TRBJ2-2, with D tentatively TRBD1 (6 bases). The CDR3 covers 14 residues. The V and J ends lost 3 bases and 7 bases respectively, with 13 bases between them. CDR1 is SGHRS, CDR2 YFSETQ, per germline. CDR3 in amino acids: CASSSQGYGGELFF. CDR3 DNA: TGCGCCAGCAGCTCCCAGGGGTATGGCGGGGAGCTGTTTTTT.

The chain carries TRBV9 and TRBJ1-4; TRBD1 might be the D (5 bases). From germline, CDR1 is SGDLS and CDR2 YYNGEE. Trimming left V 0 bases short and J 3 bases short, with 21 bases between. The CDR3 contains 19 residues. The CDR3 DNA is TGTGCCAGCAGCGTAGGGGGTGGCAGGGTTGATTCGTCTAATGAAAAACTGTTTTTT. Translated: CASSVGGGRVDSSNEKLFF.

The V call is TRBV4-1, the J call TRBJ2-7; the D gene is possibly TRBD2 (5 bases). The CDR3 consists of 16 residues. Per the germline V gene, CDR1 is MGHRA and CDR2 is YSYEKL. The ends were cut back, 1 base at V and 0 bases at J, with 13 bases in the middle. CDR3 bases: TGCGCCAGCAGCCAAGTTGGCGGGTTTAGCTCCTACGAGCAGTACTTC. This sequence encodes CASSQVGGFSSYEQYF.